Detailed here is one T cell receptor (beta chain). In this sample, this clonotype turned up a few times. Its antigen is unknown. One base away there is no much larger clone; base qualities are not given. The treatment or condition tag for this specimen amounts to: live attenuated yellow fever vaccine strain. At every blood-draw timepoint, two biological replicates of bulk PBMCs were collected. A standard Ficoll-Paque protocol was used to isolate PBMCs from peripheral blood. TriZol was used to extract RNA from bulk PBMCs, CD4 and CD8 fractions, and dextramer-positive and dextramer-negative fractions. Sequencing took place on an Illumina NovaSeq 6000. Synthesis of TCR cDNA relied on 5'RACE template switching, a step that introduced a universal primer site along with unique molecular identifiers. Priming for cDNA synthesis came from both the TCR alpha and TCR beta constant segments. Libraries were amplified in two PCR steps, with sample barcodes and sequencing adapters added in the second step. Sequencing of the libraries was done on either Illumina HiSeq 2500 (2x100 bp) or NovaSeq (2x150 bp). The authors processed their data as follows. Demultiplexing of reads and collapsing into UMI consensus sequences were performed with MIGEC, and V(D)J alignment was carried out with MiXCR. Vaccine-responding clonotypes were identified with edgeR using replicate PBMC samples, with FDR below 0.01 and a log2 fold change above 5 up to day 15 being required. CD4 or CD8 identity was assigned to each bulk clonotype according to whether the clonotype was present at higher abundance in the sequenced CD4 repertoire or the sequenced CD8 repertoire. Clones were called with MiXCR by TCRdb after fastp trimmed the public reads at Q25, and only in-frame beta chains were retained. For every CDR3 protein sequence, its rows merge into one entry that carries the most common genes and DNA. For this entry, the V and J calls and clone size follow TCRdb and not the study's own pipeline. In this sample the table shows 250,000 to 400,000 distinct CDR3 sequences, roughly 4.3% of which occur a single time. The top ten constitute approximately 25% of the sample.

The germline V end is reduced by 5 bases and the J end by 0 bases; junction bases left unmatched: 8. From the germline V gene, CDR1 is SGHTA and CDR2 is FQGNSA. The CDR3 numbers 17 residues from cysteine through phenylalanine. Kept here is only the CDR3 DNA, which spans 51 bases and is read in frame from base 1. The data belong to a study of T cells after yellow fever vaccination (dated by TCRdb to between 2017 and 2020). Regarding the research as a whole: The SMART-Seq v4 Ultra Low Input RNA kit was used to prepare libraries from fractions with low cell numbers. To track T-cell clones before and after primary and booster YFV17D yellow fever vaccination, bulk TCR alpha and beta repertoires were sequenced longitudinally. Two healthy male donors, one aged 18 to 30 and one aged 30 to 39 years, were included in the cohort. Blood was collected at multiple timepoints before and after primary and secondary immunization, and bulk PBMC replicates and cell subsets were isolated. What the study reported, not specific to this receptor: A small fraction of clonotypes appeared in both the CD4 and CD8 compartments, likely as a result of convergent recombination. The study included only two donors, which limits how far the findings can be generalized. Compared with the primary T-cell response, the secondary T-cell response was weaker but faster, peaking on day 5 rather than day 15. Most clones expanded after primary vaccination (almost 97% of CD4 and roughly 90% of CD8) were re-detected after the booster, suggesting that broad memory maintenance occurred. Computational filtering was required because FACS-sorted repertoires could contain abundant contaminating clonotypes from the bulk population.

This receptor was obtained from a man aged 18 to 30 who received the YFV17D yellow fever vaccine. The sample consisted of PBMCs, taken 5 days after the yellow fever booster vaccination. The chain is encoded by TRBV7-2 joined to TRBJ2-4, with 9 junctional bases fitting TRBD1. The sequenced DNA: TGTGCCAGCAGCCCGGTACAGGGGGCAGGAGCCAAAAACATTCAGTACTTC. Its amino acids are CASSPVQGAGAKNIQYF.